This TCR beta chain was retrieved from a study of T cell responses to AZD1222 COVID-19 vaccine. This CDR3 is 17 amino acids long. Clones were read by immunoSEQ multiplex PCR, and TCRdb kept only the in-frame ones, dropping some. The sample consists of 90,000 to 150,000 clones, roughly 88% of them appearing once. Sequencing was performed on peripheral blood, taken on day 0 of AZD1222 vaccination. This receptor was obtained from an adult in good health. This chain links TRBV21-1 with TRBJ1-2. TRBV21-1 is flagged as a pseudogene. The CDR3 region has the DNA TGTGCCAGCAGCATCCCCACCGGGGAAGGGGAGCGATGTGGCTACACCTTC. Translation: CASSIPTGEGERCGYTF.